This is a list of T cell receptor beta chains from one sample in a study of CD8 T cells in Susac syndrome. Using its own MiXCR run on the immunoSEQ multiplex PCR reads, TCRdb lists one record per CDR3 protein. The sample lists 75,000 to 95,000 distinct CDR3 sequences, 90% to 97% occurring once. The sample consisted of CD8+ T cells from PBMCs. The receptor source for this set is a human donor with Susac syndrome. CDR3s include the opening cysteine and the closing phenylalanine or tryptophan. Each record gives: clone size, D gene, J gene, V gene, CDR3 protein, CDR3 DNA. D genes are given only for firm matches. The size of a clone is reported for some rows only, either as once, few or many, or as a class for expanded clones.

abundance: .
d_gene: .
j_gene: TRBJ2-5
v_gene: TRBV15
CDR3aa: CATSRGDRDETQYF
CDR3nt: TGTGCCACCAGCAGGGGGGACCGGGATGAGACCCAGTACTTC

abundance: .
d_gene: TRBD1
j_gene: TRBJ2-1
v_gene: TRBV19
CDR3aa: CASSIGQGANEQFF
CDR3nt: TGTGCCAGTAGTATTGGACAGGGGGCTAATGAGCAGTTCTTC

abundance: .
d_gene: .
j_gene: TRBJ2-7
v_gene: TRBV2
CDR3aa: CVVQGSSYEQYF
CDR3nt: TGTGTCGTACAGGGATCCTCCTACGAGCAGTACTTC

abundance: .
d_gene: .
j_gene: TRBJ2-7
v_gene: TRBV9
CDR3aa: CASSARDSLQGEQYF
CDR3nt: TGTGCCAGCAGCGCCCGGGACTCCCTCCAGGGCGAGCAGTACTTC

abundance: .
d_gene: .
j_gene: TRBJ1-2
v_gene: TRBV30
CDR3aa: CAWKYFSPNSYGYTF
CDR3nt: TGTGCCTGGAAGTACTTCAGCCCGAACTCCTATGGCTACACCTTC

abundance: .
d_gene: TRBD1
j_gene: TRBJ2-5
v_gene: TRBV20-1
CDR3aa: CSARDTGTDAQETQYF
CDR3nt: TGCAGTGCTAGAGACACCGGGACAGACGCCCAAGAGACCCAGTACTTC

abundance: .
d_gene: TRBD1
j_gene: TRBJ1-5
v_gene: TRBV7-2
CDR3aa: CASSPRDRNDQPQHF
CDR3nt: TGTGCCAGCAGCCCGCGGGACAGAAACGATCAGCCCCAGCATTTT

abundance: .
d_gene: .
j_gene: TRBJ1-2
v_gene: TRBV19
CDR3aa: CASRKDAHYGYTF
CDR3nt: TGTGCCAGTAGAAAGGACGCCCACTATGGCTACACCTTC

abundance: .
d_gene: .
j_gene: TRBJ1-2
v_gene: TRBV10-3
CDR3aa: CAISDRALDYTF
CDR3nt: TGTGCCATCAGTGACCGGGCCCTTGACTACACCTTC

abundance: .
d_gene: TRBD2
j_gene: TRBJ2-5
v_gene: TRBV20-1
CDR3aa: CSARGTSGVETQYF
CDR3nt: TGCAGTGCCAGAGGAACTAGCGGGGTTGAGACCCAGTACTTC

abundance: .
d_gene: .
j_gene: TRBJ1-2
v_gene: TRBV4-1
CDR3aa: CASSQDKRGMWNDGYTF
CDR3nt: TGCGCCAGCAGCCAAGATAAGAGGGGTATGTGGAATGATGGCTACACCTTC

abundance: once
d_gene: .
j_gene: TRBJ1-2
v_gene: TRBV4-3
CDR3aa: CASSTQGANYGYTF
CDR3nt: TGCGCCAGCAGTACACAAGGGGCTAACTATGGCTACACCTTC

abundance: .
d_gene: .
j_gene: TRBJ2-7
v_gene: TRBV30
CDR3aa: CACRWGRGYEQYF
CDR3nt: TGTGCCTGCAGGTGGGGCAGGGGCTACGAGCAGTACTTC

abundance: .
d_gene: .
j_gene: TRBJ2-1
v_gene: TRBV4-3
CDR3aa: CASSQDGASNNEQFF
CDR3nt: TGCGCCAGCAGCCAAGACGGAGCTAGCAACAATGAGCAGTTCTTC

abundance: .
d_gene: TRBD1
j_gene: TRBJ1-1
v_gene: TRBV28
CDR3aa: CASSQATGVYTEAFF
CDR3nt: TGTGCCAGCAGTCAGGCGACAGGGGTGTATACTGAAGCTTTCTTT

abundance: .
d_gene: .
j_gene: TRBJ2-1
v_gene: TRBV5-1
CDR3aa: CASSSSVGGAYNEQFF
CDR3nt: TGCGCCAGCAGCTCCTCAGTGGGGGGCGCTTACAATGAGCAGTTCTTC

abundance: .
d_gene: .
j_gene: TRBJ2-5
v_gene: TRBV20-1
CDR3aa: CSARDYREETQYF
CDR3nt: TGCAGTGCTAGAGATTACCGGGAAGAGACCCAGTACTTC

abundance: .
d_gene: TRBD1
j_gene: TRBJ1-5
v_gene: TRBV27
CDR3aa: CASSSPGQGGNQPQHF
CDR3nt: TGTGCCAGCAGTTCTCCGGGACAGGGCGGCAATCAGCCCCAGCATTTT

abundance: once
d_gene: .
j_gene: TRBJ1-1
v_gene: TRBV9
CDR3aa: CASSVAQGSPEAFF
CDR3nt: TGTGCCAGCAGCGTAGCTCAAGGGAGCCCTGAAGCTTTCTTT

abundance: .
d_gene: TRBD1
j_gene: TRBJ1-1
v_gene: TRBV19
CDR3aa: CAIYRGWNTEAFF
CDR3nt: TGTGCCATTTACAGGGGGTGGAACACTGAAGCTTTCTTT

abundance: .
d_gene: .
j_gene: TRBJ1-6
v_gene: TRBV13
CDR3aa: CASSAGQYNSPLHF
CDR3nt: TGTGCCAGCAGCGCGGGACAATATAATTCACCCCTCCACTTT

abundance: .
d_gene: .
j_gene: TRBJ2-3
v_gene: TRBV11-2
CDR3aa: CASSPDPGSTDTQYF
CDR3nt: TGTGCCAGCAGCCCAGACCCAGGCAGCACAGATACGCAGTATTTT

abundance: few
d_gene: TRBD1
j_gene: TRBJ2-1
v_gene: TRBV7-9
CDR3aa: CASSPGDRREQFF
CDR3nt: TGTGCCAGCAGCCCAGGGGACAGACGCGAGCAGTTCTTC

abundance: .
d_gene: .
j_gene: TRBJ2-3
v_gene: TRBV6-6
CDR3aa: CASSLKGLSTDTQYF
CDR3nt: TGTGCCAGCAGCCTTAAGGGGTTAAGCACAGATACGCAGTATTTT

abundance: .
d_gene: TRBD1
j_gene: TRBJ2-7
v_gene: TRBV4-3
CDR3aa: CASSQDQGQFYEQYF
CDR3nt: TGCGCCAGCAGCCAAGATCAGGGACAGTTCTACGAGCAGTACTTC

abundance: .
d_gene: TRBD1
j_gene: TRBJ2-7
v_gene: TRBV29-1
CDR3aa: CSVRDRDSYEQYF
CDR3nt: TGCAGCGTACGGGACAGAGATTCCTACGAGCAGTACTTC

abundance: .
d_gene: .
j_gene: TRBJ1-2
v_gene: TRBV29-1
CDR3aa: CSVERGSFNYGYTF
CDR3nt: TGCAGCGTTGAACGAGGGAGCTTTAACTATGGCTACACCTTC

abundance: .
d_gene: .
j_gene: TRBJ2-7
v_gene: TRBV11-3
CDR3aa: CASSPGWASKYEQYF
CDR3nt: TGTGCCAGCAGCCCCGGGTGGGCTAGCAAGTACGAGCAGTACTTC

abundance: .
d_gene: .
j_gene: TRBJ2-5
v_gene: TRBV20-1
CDR3aa: CSTKPTGRETQYF
CDR3nt: TGCAGTACCAAGCCGACAGGCAGGGAGACCCAGTACTTC

abundance: .
d_gene: .
j_gene: TRBJ2-4
v_gene: TRBV29-1
CDR3aa: CSVVGRKNIQYF
CDR3nt: TGCAGCGTTGTTGGGCGCAAAAACATTCAGTACTTC

abundance: .
d_gene: .
j_gene: TRBJ1-5
v_gene: TRBV20-1
CDR3aa: CSATPGTQHSNQPQHF
CDR3nt: TGCAGTGCTACGCCCGGGACACAACATAGCAATCAGCCCCAGCATTTT

abundance: .
d_gene: TRBD1
j_gene: TRBJ1-2
v_gene: TRBV20-1
CDR3aa: CSARWTGRNGPYGYTF
CDR3nt: TGCAGTGCTAGGTGGACAGGGCGGAATGGCCCCTATGGCTACACCTTC

abundance: .
d_gene: .
j_gene: TRBJ2-2
v_gene: TRBV7-9
CDR3aa: CASSLTDLGGELFF
CDR3nt: TGTGCCAGCAGCCTGACGGATCTCGGTGGGGAGCTGTTTTTT

abundance: .
d_gene: .
j_gene: TRBJ2-2
v_gene: TRBV2
CDR3aa: CASRDIQAGELFF
CDR3nt: TGTGCCAGCCGGGACATCCAAGCCGGGGAGCTGTTTTTT

abundance: .
d_gene: .
j_gene: TRBJ1-5
v_gene: TRBV12-3/TRBV12-4
CDR3aa: CASRNGQSHQPQHF
CDR3nt: TGTGCCAGCAGAAACGGACAGTCTCATCAGCCCCAGCATTTT

abundance: .
d_gene: .
j_gene: TRBJ2-6
v_gene: TRBV6-2/TRBV6-3
CDR3aa: CASQLPASGANVLTF
CDR3nt: TGTGCCAGCCAACTACCTGCGTCTGGGGCCAACGTCCTGACTTTC

abundance: .
d_gene: .
j_gene: TRBJ1-5
v_gene: TRBV7-9
CDR3aa: CASSSDKARQAQHF
CDR3nt: TGTGCCAGCAGCTCGGACAAGGCAAGGCAGGCCCAGCATTTT

abundance: .
d_gene: .
j_gene: TRBJ2-3
v_gene: TRBV27
CDR3aa: CASSLSAGSTDTQYF
CDR3nt: TGTGCCAGCAGTTTATCGGCAGGAAGCACAGATACGCAGTATTTT

abundance: .
d_gene: .
j_gene: TRBJ1-2
v_gene: TRBV6-5
CDR3aa: CASGDGGRRNYGYTF
CDR3nt: TGTGCCAGTGGGGACGGGGGACGGAGGAACTATGGCTACACCTTC

abundance: .
d_gene: .
j_gene: TRBJ1-5
v_gene: TRBV30
CDR3aa: CPWSVSSLNQPQHF
CDR3nt: TGTCCCTGGAGTGTATCCAGCCTCAATCAGCCCCAGCATTTT

abundance: .
d_gene: TRBD1
j_gene: TRBJ2-5
v_gene: TRBV25-1
CDR3aa: CASSLPTPGTGIFKQETQYF
CDR3nt: TGTGCCAGCAGTCTCCCAACCCCCGGGACAGGTATATTCAAGCAAGAGACCCAGTACTTC

abundance: .
d_gene: TRBD1
j_gene: TRBJ1-2
v_gene: TRBV20-1
CDR3aa: CSARDRGTASYGYTF
CDR3nt: TGCAGTGCTAGAGATCGGGGGACAGCCAGCTATGGCTACACCTTC

abundance: .
d_gene: .
j_gene: TRBJ2-2
v_gene: TRBV6-1
CDR3aa: CASRPILQGFTGELFF
CDR3nt: TGTGCCAGCAGACCAATACTACAGGGATTCACCGGGGAGCTGTTTTTT

abundance: .
d_gene: TRBD2
j_gene: TRBJ2-1
v_gene: TRBV15
CDR3aa: CATSRGLIAGSSYNEQFF
CDR3nt: TGTGCCACCAGCAGAGGACTAATAGCGGGGAGCTCCTACAATGAGCAGTTCTTC

abundance: .
d_gene: .
j_gene: TRBJ2-5
v_gene: TRBV6-1
CDR3aa: CASSESGLQTQYF
CDR3nt: TGTGCCAGCAGTGAGTCCGGGTTACAGACCCAGTACTTC

abundance: .
d_gene: .
j_gene: TRBJ2-7
v_gene: TRBV4-1
CDR3aa: CASSQVGRYEQYF
CDR3nt: TGCGCCAGCAGCCAAGTGGGACGATACGAGCAGTACTTC

abundance: .
d_gene: .
j_gene: TRBJ2-5
v_gene: TRBV3-1
CDR3aa: CASSRSRVQETQYF
CDR3nt: TGTGCCAGCAGCCGGAGCCGGGTACAAGAGACCCAGTACTTC

abundance: once
d_gene: .
j_gene: TRBJ1-1
v_gene: TRBV14
CDR3aa: CASSQGVTREAFF
CDR3nt: TGTGCCAGCAGCCAGGGGGTGACTCGGGAAGCTTTCTTT

abundance: .
d_gene: .
j_gene: TRBJ1-2
v_gene: TRBV19
CDR3aa: CASRPVPPMDGYTF
CDR3nt: TGTGCCAGTAGACCAGTCCCCCCTATGGATGGCTACACCTTC

abundance: .
d_gene: .
j_gene: TRBJ1-5
v_gene: TRBV20-1
CDR3aa: CSARDEGRAQHF
CDR3nt: TGCAGTGCTAGAGATGAGGGCAGGGCCCAGCATTTT

abundance: .
d_gene: TRBD1
j_gene: TRBJ2-1
v_gene: TRBV20-1
CDR3aa: CSASQTGESYNEQFF
CDR3nt: TGCAGTGCTTCCCAGACAGGGGAATCCTACAATGAGCAGTTCTTC

abundance: .
d_gene: .
j_gene: TRBJ2-5
v_gene: TRBV6-6
CDR3aa: CASSVRQETQYF
CDR3nt: TGTGCCAGCAGCGTCAGGCAAGAGACCCAGTACTTC

abundance: .
d_gene: .
j_gene: TRBJ1-1
v_gene: TRBV11-3
CDR3aa: CASSFRGWSTEAFF
CDR3nt: TGTGCCAGCAGCTTTCGGGGTTGGAGCACTGAAGCTTTCTTT

abundance: .
d_gene: .
j_gene: TRBJ2-5
v_gene: TRBV19
CDR3aa: CASSILLAKTQYF
CDR3nt: TGTGCCAGTAGTATTCTCCTGGCCAAGACCCAGTACTTC

abundance: .
d_gene: .
j_gene: TRBJ1-6
v_gene: TRBV27
CDR3aa: CASSSAGNSPLHF
CDR3nt: TGTGCCAGCAGTTCAGCAGGGAACTCACCCCTCCACTTT

abundance: few
d_gene: .
j_gene: TRBJ1-1
v_gene: TRBV27
CDR3aa: CASSTGQLNTEAFF
CDR3nt: TGTGCCAGCAGTACCGGACAGTTGAACACTGAAGCTTTCTTT